Listed here is a single T cell receptor beta chain. This specimen comes from a study of blood T cell repertoires in COVID-19. Study-wide context: From T cells, B-cell-depleted T cells, or PBMCs came the material, which was cDNA or gDNA.

Per the original data handling: For nucleated cells, counts were estimated from reference gene primer amplification. Profiling relied on immunoSEQ multiplex PCR, and the TCRdb table lists in-frame clones only, not all of them. The DNA was the basis for D and trimming; V, J and clone size are from that table. The profile shows roughly 200,000 clones, over 75% of them singletons. The CDR3 contains 14 residues. The germline V gene has CDR1 SQVTM and CDR2 ANQGSEA. After removal of 6 bases from V and 5 bases from J, the junction contained 7 bases not matched to a gene. The source of this sequence is a man between 60 and 75 years old with acute or convalescent COVID-19. The chain joins TRBV29-1 to TRBJ2-7; 13 nucleotides align to TRBD2. Input material: peripheral blood. CDR3 sequence: CSVAPGLAGNEQYF. The CDR3, as DNA: TGCAGCGTGGCACCGGGACTAGCGGGAAACGAGCAGTACTTC.